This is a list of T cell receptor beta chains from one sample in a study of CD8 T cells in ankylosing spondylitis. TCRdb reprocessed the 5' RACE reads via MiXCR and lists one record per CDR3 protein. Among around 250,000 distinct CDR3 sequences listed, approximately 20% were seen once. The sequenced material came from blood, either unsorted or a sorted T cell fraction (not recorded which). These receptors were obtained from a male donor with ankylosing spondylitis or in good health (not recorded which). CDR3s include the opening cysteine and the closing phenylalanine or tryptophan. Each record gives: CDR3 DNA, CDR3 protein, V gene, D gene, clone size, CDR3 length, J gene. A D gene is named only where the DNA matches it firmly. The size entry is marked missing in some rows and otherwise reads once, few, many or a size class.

TGTGCCAGCAGTCAGGGTCTGGGGAACACTGAAGCTTTCTTT | CASSQGLGNTEAFF | TRBV12-3/TRBV12-4 | - | - | 14 | TRBJ1-1
TGTGCCAGCAGTTACTTCGGCGGGGAGCTGTTTTTT | CASSYFGGELFF | TRBV6-5 | - | - | 12 | TRBJ2-2
TGCGCCAGCAGCGCGGGACAGGGGCTCGGGAACACTGAAGCTTTCTTT | CASSAGQGLGNTEAFF | TRBV4-1 | TRBD1 | - | 16 | TRBJ1-1
TGCAGCGTTCTACAACCGGGACTAGCGGGTCAAGAGACCCAGTACTTC | CSVLQPGLAGQETQYF | TRBV29-1 | TRBD2 | - | 16 | TRBJ2-5
TGTGCCAGCAGTTACACTAGCGGGAGGCGGTACGAGCAGTACTTC | CASSYTSGRRYEQYF | TRBV21-1 | - | few | 15 | TRBJ2-7
TGCAGCGTTGAACGACAGGGCTACAATGAGCAGTTCTTC | CSVERQGYNEQFF | TRBV29-1 | TRBD1 | few | 13 | TRBJ2-1
TGTGCCAGCAGTTCATTAGCGGGAGACCAAGAGACCCAGTACTTC | CASSSLAGDQETQYF | TRBV27 | TRBD2 | few | 15 | TRBJ2-5
TGTGCCAGCAGCATAGGTCGCACTGAAGCTTTCTTT | CASSIGRTEAFF | TRBV2 | - | few | 12 | TRBJ1-1
TGCGCCAGCAGCCCCGGACGGAAAGTAGGTTTTTTCACTGAAGCTTTCTTT | CASSPGRKVGFFTEAFF | TRBV4-1 | - | few | 17 | TRBJ1-1
TGCAGCGTTTTAGCGGGAGATGATACGCAGTATTTT | CSVLAGDDTQYF | TRBV29-1 | TRBD2 | few | 12 | TRBJ2-3
TGTGCCAGCAGCTCGCAGGGAGATGGCTACACCTTC | CASSSQGDGYTF | TRBV13 | - | - | 12 | TRBJ1-2
TGTGCCAGCAGTTTATTGGGGCTCCGGGAGGCCTACAATGAGCAGTTCTTC | CASSLLGLREAYNEQFF | TRBV27 | TRBD2 | - | 17 | TRBJ2-1
TGTGCCGCCTCCCCAGCCGGACCAAACTACGAGCAGTACTTC | CAASPAGPNYEQYF | TRBV27 | - | few | 14 | TRBJ2-7
TGTGCCAGCAGTTGGACAGGGCACACTGAAGCTTTCTTT | CASSWTGHTEAFF | TRBV27 | TRBD1 | few | 13 | TRBJ1-1
TGTGCCAGCAGTTTAATAGACTCTCGTGTAAGTCATGACAGGCCATCCTACAATGAGCAGTTCTTC | CASSLIDSRVSHDRPSYNEQFF | TRBV12-3/TRBV12-4 | - | - | 22 | TRBJ2-1
TGTGCCAGCAGCCAATTGACAGGGGTGTCCTACGAGCAGTACTTC | CASSQLTGVSYEQYF | TRBV16 | TRBD1 | - | 15 | TRBJ2-7
TGTGCCAGCAGTGATATGGAGGCTACGCAGTATTTT | CASSDMEATQYF | TRBV25-1 | - | - | 12 | TRBJ2-3
TGCAGCGCCGTGACCTTAAGGGAGACCCAGTACTTC | CSAVTLRETQYF | TRBV29-1 | - | few | 12 | TRBJ2-5
TGTGCCAGCAGCCAAGATCTTGGACAGGGGTACGAGCAGTACTTC | CASSQDLGQGYEQYF | TRBV4-2 | TRBD1 | few | 15 | TRBJ2-7
TGTGCCAGCAGCAGGGAGTCTGGCGGGGAGCTGTTTTTT | CASSRESGGELFF | TRBV5-6 | - | - | 13 | TRBJ2-2
TGCGCCAGCAGAGCCCCAGTCTACGAGCAGTACTTC | CASRAPVYEQYF | TRBV5-1 | - | once | 12 | TRBJ2-7
TGTGCCAGCAGTTCGCGGTTGAGCTCCTACAATGAGCAGTTCTTC | CASSSRLSSYNEQFF | TRBV27 | - | few | 15 | TRBJ2-1
TGCAGTGCTAGAGAGGTAGGGGGGAACGAGCAGTACTTC | CSAREVGGNEQYF | TRBV20-1 | - | few | 13 | TRBJ2-7
TGTGCCAGCAGTTCCCTAGCGGGAGTTCAAAGTGAGCAGTTCTTC | CASSSLAGVQSEQFF | TRBV6-5 | TRBD2 | few | 15 | TRBJ2-1
TGTGCCAGCAGCTTACGAGAGGGACTAGCAGTGACAGATACGCAGTATTTT | CASSLREGLAVTDTQYF | TRBV5-6 | TRBD2 | many | 17 | TRBJ2-3
TGTGCCAGCAGCTCTCAATCGAGCCACGAGCAGTACTTC | CASSSQSSHEQYF | TRBV7-9 | - | many | 13 | TRBJ2-7
TGCGCCAGCAGTGAGGGCGGGACACGGGAATACGAGCAGTACTTC | CASSEGGTREYEQYF | TRBV10-2 | - | - | 15 | TRBJ2-7
TGTGCCAGCGGCGGGAGGAGCTCCTACGAGCAGTACTTC | CASGGRSSYEQYF | TRBV6-1 | TRBD2 | many | 13 | TRBJ2-7
TGTGCCAGCAGCTTAGCGGGGGGGACCCCTAGCTCCTACAATGAGCAGTTCTTC | CASSLAGGTPSSYNEQFF | TRBV7-2 | TRBD2 | - | 18 | TRBJ2-1
TGTGCCAGCAGTTTGGGCCAGAATAAAGAGACCCAGTACTTC | CASSLGQNKETQYF | TRBV12-3/TRBV12-4 | - | - | 14 | TRBJ2-5
TGTGCCAGCAGTTTCGGGACTAGCGGGACCCATGAGCAGTTCTTC | CASSFGTSGTHEQFF | TRBV12-3/TRBV12-4 | TRBD2 | few | 15 | TRBJ2-1
TGCAGTGCTAGAGCTTACACCGACTCCTACGAGCATTACTTC | CSARAYTDSYEHYF | TRBV20-1 | - | - | 14 | TRBJ2-7
TGTGCCAGCAGCGTAGAAGGGGACTCCTATAATTCACCCCTCCACTTT | CASSVEGDSYNSPLHF | TRBV9 | - | few | 16 | TRBJ1-6
TGCGCCAGCAGTTCCGCCAGGGTCTCTGGGGCCAACGTCCTGACTTTC | CASSSARVSGANVLTF | TRBV5-1 | - | few | 16 | TRBJ2-6
TGTGCCAGCAGTCTCTCACCGCTGGAGACCCAGTACTTC | CASSLSPLETQYF | TRBV27 | - | few | 13 | TRBJ2-5
TGTGCCAGCAGCTACGGGACTAGCGGAGACGGGGAGCTGTTTTTT | CASSYGTSGDGELFF | TRBV11-1 | TRBD2 | - | 15 | TRBJ2-2
TGTGCCAGCAACGTAGCGGAGACCTACAATGAGCAGTTCTTC | CASNVAETYNEQFF | TRBV6-2/TRBV6-3 | - | - | 14 | TRBJ2-1
TGTGCCAGCAGGATGGGTGTCGGCAATCAGCCCCAGCATTTT | CASRMGVGNQPQHF | TRBV27 | - | few | 14 | TRBJ1-5
TGTGCCAGCAGCCAGATGGTGGCGGGTCTATCCTACAATGAGCAGTTCTTC | CASSQMVAGLSYNEQFF | TRBV27 | - | - | 17 | TRBJ2-1
TGTGCCAGCAGTGAAGTCTGGGATGTTGGAAACACCATATATTTT | CASSEVWDVGNTIYF | TRBV6-1 | - | few | 15 | TRBJ1-3
TGTGCCAGCAGCTTAGTAACAGGGGGTTCAATAGATACGCAGTATTTT | CASSLVTGGSIDTQYF | TRBV7-8 | TRBD1 | few | 16 | TRBJ2-3
TGCGCCAGCAGCCAGGATCCACAGGGAGCTTGGGAGCAGTACTTC | CASSQDPQGAWEQYF | TRBV4-3 | - | - | 15 | TRBJ2-7
TGTGCCAGCAGTTACTCGGGACAGGGCGGCACAGATACGCAGTATTTT | CASSYSGQGGTDTQYF | TRBV6-5 | TRBD1 | few | 16 | TRBJ2-3
TGTGCCAGCAGTTTAGGGACAACGAAAATAGATAGCACAGATACGCAGTATTTT | CASSLGTTKIDSTDTQYF | TRBV12-3/TRBV12-4 | - | - | 18 | TRBJ2-3
TGCAGCGGGACACTAGCGGGCTCCTACAATGAGCAGTTCTTC | CSGTLAGSYNEQFF | TRBV29-1 | TRBD2 | few | 14 | TRBJ2-1
TGTGCCATCAGTCCCTCGGCGGGAGGAACCGGGGAGCTGTTTTTT | CAISPSAGGTGELFF | TRBV10-3 | TRBD2 | few | 15 | TRBJ2-2
TGTGCCAGCACGGGACTCCGGACGAATGAGCAGTTCTTC | CASTGLRTNEQFF | TRBV9 | - | few | 13 | TRBJ2-1
TGTGCCAGCAGCTTACCCACCCCTGATGAGCAGTTCTTC | CASSLPTPDEQFF | TRBV11-2 | - | few | 13 | TRBJ2-1
TGCGCCAGCAGCCCCCTCCTCAGCAGGGCCGGGGAGCTGTTTTTT | CASSPLLSRAGELFF | TRBV4-1 | - | few | 15 | TRBJ2-2
TGTGCCAGCAGCCCCGGGACCTCATTAGTTTATGAGCAGTTCTTC | CASSPGTSLVYEQFF | TRBV6-2/TRBV6-3 | - | - | 15 | TRBJ2-1
TGTGCCAGCAGTTACGGGACAGGGGGCTACGAGCAGTACTTC | CASSYGTGGYEQYF | TRBV6-5 | TRBD1 | - | 14 | TRBJ2-7
TGCAGCGTTGTCTGGCAGGGCTACGAGCAGTACTTC | CSVVWQGYEQYF | TRBV29-1 | - | - | 12 | TRBJ2-7
TGTGCCAGCAGTGATCGGATCGGGCAGGGGAGCGAGCAGTACTTC | CASSDRIGQGSEQYF | TRBV2 | - | few | 15 | TRBJ2-7
TGTGCCAGCCTACCCCGAGCCGGGGACAAGAGCTACAATGAGCAGTTCTTC | CASLPRAGDKSYNEQFF | TRBV12-3/TRBV12-4 | - | once | 17 | TRBJ2-1
TGTGCCAGCAGTCTCGGCCGGGGGCAGTTCTTC | CASSLGRGQFF | TRBV12-3/TRBV12-4 | - | many | 11 | TRBJ2-1
TGTGCCATCAGTGAGCTTGATCCTGGGGCCAACGTCCTGACTTTC | CAISELDPGANVLTF | TRBV10-3 | - | - | 15 | TRBJ2-6